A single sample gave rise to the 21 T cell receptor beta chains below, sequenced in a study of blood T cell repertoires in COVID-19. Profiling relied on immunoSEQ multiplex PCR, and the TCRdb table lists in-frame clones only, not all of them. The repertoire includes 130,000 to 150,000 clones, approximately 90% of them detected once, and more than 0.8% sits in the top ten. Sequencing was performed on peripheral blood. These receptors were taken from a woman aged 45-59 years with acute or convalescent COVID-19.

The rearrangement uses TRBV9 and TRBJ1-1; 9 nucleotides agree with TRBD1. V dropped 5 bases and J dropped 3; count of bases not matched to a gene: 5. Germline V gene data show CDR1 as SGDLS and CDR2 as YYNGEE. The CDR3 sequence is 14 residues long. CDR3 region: CASSETGGYTEAFF. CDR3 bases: TGTGCCAGCAGTGAAACAGGGGGCTACACTGAAGCTTTCTTT.

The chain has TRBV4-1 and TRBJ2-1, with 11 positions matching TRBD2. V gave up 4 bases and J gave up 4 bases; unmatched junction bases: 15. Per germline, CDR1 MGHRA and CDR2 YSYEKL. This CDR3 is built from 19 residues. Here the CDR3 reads CASSLTRLAGSFSYNEQFF. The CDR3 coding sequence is TGCGCCAGCAGCCTCACAAGACTAGCGGGGTCCTTTTCGTACAATGAGCAGTTCTTC.

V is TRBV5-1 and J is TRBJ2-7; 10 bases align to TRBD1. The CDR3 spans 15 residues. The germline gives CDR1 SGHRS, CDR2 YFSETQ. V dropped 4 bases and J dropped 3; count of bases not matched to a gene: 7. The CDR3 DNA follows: TGCGCCAGCAGCGCTGGGACAGGGGCAAGCTACGAGCAGTACTTC. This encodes CASSAGTGASYEQYF.

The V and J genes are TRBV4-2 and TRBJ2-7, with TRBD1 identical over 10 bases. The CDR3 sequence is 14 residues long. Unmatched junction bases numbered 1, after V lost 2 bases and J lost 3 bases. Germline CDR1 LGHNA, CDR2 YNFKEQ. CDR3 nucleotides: TGTGCCAGCAGCCAAAGGGACAGGGGCTACGAGCAGTACTTC. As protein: CASSQRDRGYEQYF.

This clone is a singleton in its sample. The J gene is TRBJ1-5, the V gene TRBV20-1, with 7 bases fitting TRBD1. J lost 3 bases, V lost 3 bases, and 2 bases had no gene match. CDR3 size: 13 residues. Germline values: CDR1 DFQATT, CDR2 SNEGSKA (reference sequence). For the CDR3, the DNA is TGCAGTGCTAGTGGGACAGCCAATCAGCCCCAGCATTTT. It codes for CSASGTANQPQHF.

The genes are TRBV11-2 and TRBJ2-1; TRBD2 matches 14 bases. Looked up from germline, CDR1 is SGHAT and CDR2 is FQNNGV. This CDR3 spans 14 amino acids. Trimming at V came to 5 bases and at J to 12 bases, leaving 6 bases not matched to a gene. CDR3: CASSPGTSGGGQFF. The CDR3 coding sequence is TGTGCCAGCAGCCCTGGGACTAGCGGGGGCGGGCAGTTCTTC. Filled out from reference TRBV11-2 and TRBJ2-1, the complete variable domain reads EAGVAQSPRYKIIEKRQSVAFWCNPISGHATLYWYQQILGQGPKLLIQFQNNGVVDDSQLPKDRFSAERLKGVDSTLKIQPAKLEDSAVYLCASSPGTSGGGQFFGPGTRLTVL.

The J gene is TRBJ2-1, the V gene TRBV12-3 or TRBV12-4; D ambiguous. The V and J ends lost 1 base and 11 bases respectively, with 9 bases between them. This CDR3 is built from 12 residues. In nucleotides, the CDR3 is TGTGCCAGCAGTTTAGTCGTACTCAAGCAGTTCTTC. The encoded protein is CASSLVVLKQFF.

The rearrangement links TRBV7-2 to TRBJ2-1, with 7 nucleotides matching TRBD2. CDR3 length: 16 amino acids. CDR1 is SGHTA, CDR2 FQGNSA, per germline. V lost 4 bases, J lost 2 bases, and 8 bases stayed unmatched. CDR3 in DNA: TGTGCCAGCAGCTGGGCTGGGGGGGTGACCTACAATGAGCAGTTCTTC. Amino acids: CASSWAGGVTYNEQFF.

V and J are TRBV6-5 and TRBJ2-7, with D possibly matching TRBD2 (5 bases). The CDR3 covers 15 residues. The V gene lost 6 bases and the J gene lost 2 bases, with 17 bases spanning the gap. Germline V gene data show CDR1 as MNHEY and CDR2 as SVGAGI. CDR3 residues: CASSPTGSPPYEQYF. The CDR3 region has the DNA TGTGCCAGCAGCCCCACGGGGAGCCCACCCTACGAGCAGTACTTC.

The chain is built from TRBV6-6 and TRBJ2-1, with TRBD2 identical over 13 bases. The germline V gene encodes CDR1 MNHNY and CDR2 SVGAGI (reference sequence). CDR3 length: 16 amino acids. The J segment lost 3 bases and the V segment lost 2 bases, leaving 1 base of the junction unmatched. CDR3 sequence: CASSYGTSGNYNEQFF. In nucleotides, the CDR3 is TGTGCCAGCAGTTACGGGACTAGCGGGAACTACAATGAGCAGTTCTTC.

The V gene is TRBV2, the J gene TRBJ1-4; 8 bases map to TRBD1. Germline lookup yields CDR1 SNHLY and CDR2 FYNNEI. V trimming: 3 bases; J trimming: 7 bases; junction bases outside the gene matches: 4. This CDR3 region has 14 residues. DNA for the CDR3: TGTGCCAGCAGTGATCCGGGGACAGGTGAAAAACTGTTTTTT. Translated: CASSDPGTGEKLFF.

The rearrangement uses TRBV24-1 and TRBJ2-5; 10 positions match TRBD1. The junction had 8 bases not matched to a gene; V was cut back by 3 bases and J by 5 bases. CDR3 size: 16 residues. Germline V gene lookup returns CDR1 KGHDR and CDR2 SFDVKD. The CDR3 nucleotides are TGTGCCACCAGTGATCCGACAGGGGGCGCGGGGGAGACCCAGTACTTC. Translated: CATSDPTGGAGETQYF.

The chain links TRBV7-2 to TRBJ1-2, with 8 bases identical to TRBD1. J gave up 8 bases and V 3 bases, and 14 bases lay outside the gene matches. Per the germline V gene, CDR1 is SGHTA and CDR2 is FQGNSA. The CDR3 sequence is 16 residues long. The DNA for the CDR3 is TGTGCCAGCAGCTTGGGACAGGCAAGGGCAGTTTTGGGCTACACCTTC. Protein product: CASSLGQARAVLGYTF.

CDR3 nucleotide sequence: TGTGCCACCCTCCCTACTAGCGATGGCTACAATGAGCAGTTCTTC. As protein: CATLPTSDGYNEQFF. This chain uses TRBV10-3 with TRBJ2-1; TRBD2 agrees at 7 bases. The CDR3 has 15 amino acids. Unmatched junction bases numbered 12, after V lost 10 bases and J lost 3 bases. The germline gives CDR1 ENHRY, CDR2 SYGVKD.

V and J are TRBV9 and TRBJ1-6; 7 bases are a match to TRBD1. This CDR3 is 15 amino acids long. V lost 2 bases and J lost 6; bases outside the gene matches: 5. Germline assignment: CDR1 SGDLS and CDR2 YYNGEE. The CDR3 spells CASSVYGTANSPLHF. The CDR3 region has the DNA TGTGCCAGCAGCGTTTACGGGACAGCTAATTCACCCCTCCACTTT.

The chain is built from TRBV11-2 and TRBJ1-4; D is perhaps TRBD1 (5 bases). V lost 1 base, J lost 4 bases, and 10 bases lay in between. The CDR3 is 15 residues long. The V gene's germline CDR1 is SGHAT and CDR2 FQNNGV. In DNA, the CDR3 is TGTGCCAGCAGCTTAGTCGGGGGTCGTAATGAAAAACTGTTTTTT. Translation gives CASSLVGGRNEKLFF.

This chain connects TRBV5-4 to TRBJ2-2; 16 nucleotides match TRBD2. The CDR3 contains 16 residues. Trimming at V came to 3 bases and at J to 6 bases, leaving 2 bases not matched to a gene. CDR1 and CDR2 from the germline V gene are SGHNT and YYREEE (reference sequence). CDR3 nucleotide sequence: TGTGCCAGCAGCTCCGGGACTAGCGGGAGGGCCGGGGAGCTGTTTTTT. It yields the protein CASSSGTSGRAGELFF.

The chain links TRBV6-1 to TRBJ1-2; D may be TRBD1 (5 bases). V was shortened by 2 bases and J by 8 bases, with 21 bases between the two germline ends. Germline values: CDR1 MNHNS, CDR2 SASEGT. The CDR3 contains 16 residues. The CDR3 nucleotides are TGTGCCAGCAGTGAAAGTTTAGGAGCGGGGGGGGACGGCTACACCTTC. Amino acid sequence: CASSESLGAGGDGYTF.

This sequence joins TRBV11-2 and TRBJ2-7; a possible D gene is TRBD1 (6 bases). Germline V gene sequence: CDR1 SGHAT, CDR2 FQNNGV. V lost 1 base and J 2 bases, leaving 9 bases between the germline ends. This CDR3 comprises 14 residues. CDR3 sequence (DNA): TGTGCCAGCAGCTTAGGTCAGGGGCCCTACGAGCAGTACTTC. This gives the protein CASSLGQGPYEQYF.

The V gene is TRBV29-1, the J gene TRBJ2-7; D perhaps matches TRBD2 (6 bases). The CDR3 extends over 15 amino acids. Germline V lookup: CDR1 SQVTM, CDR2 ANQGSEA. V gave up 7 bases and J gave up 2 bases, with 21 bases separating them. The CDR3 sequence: CSATTIGGATYEQYF. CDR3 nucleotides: TGCAGCGCTACGACGATTGGAGGGGCGACCTACGAGCAGTACTTC.

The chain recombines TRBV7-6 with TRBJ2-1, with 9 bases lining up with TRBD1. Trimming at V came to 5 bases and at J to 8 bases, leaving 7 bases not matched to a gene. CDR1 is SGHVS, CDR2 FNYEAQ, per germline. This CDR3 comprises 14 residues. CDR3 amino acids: CASSRDRAEDEQFF. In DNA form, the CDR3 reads TGTGCCAGCAGCCGGGACAGGGCTGAGGATGAGCAGTTCTTC.